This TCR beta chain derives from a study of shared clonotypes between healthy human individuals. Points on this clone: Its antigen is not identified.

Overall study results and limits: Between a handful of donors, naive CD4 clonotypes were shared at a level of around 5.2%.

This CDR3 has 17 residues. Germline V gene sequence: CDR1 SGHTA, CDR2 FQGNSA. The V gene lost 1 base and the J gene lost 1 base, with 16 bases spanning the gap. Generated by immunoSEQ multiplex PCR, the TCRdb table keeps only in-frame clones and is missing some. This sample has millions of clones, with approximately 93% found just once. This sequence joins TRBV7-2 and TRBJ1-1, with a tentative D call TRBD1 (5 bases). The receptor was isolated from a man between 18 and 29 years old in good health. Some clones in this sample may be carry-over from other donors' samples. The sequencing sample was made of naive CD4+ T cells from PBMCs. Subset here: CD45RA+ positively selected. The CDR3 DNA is TGTGCCAGCAGCTTAGTCCATGGTAGGGGTCGGAACACTGAAGCTTTCTTT. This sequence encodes CASSLVHGRGRNTEAFF.